This record concerns one T cell receptor beta chain sequence. The entry originates in a study of T cell changes during pregnancy in multiple sclerosis. Produced via immunoSEQ multiplex PCR; TCRdb's table is partial and in-frame only. The sample includes 75,000 to 100,000 clones, 85% to 95% of them seen just once. Germline-derived CDR1 and CDR2 are SGDLS and YYNGEE. V trimming: 0 bases; J trimming: 14 bases; junction bases outside the gene matches: 7. The length of the CDR3 is 14 residues. This clonotype was obtained from a female donor with multiple sclerosis, enrolled in a pregnancy study. Sequenced material: peripheral blood, taken after pregnancy. This sequence joins TRBV9 and TRBJ1-6; TRBD1 matches at 8 bases. Written as DNA, the CDR3 is TGTGCCAGCAGCGTAGGTGCAGGGGGCCCCACCCTCCACTTT. Translated, it gives CASSVGAGGPTLHF.